One and the same sample provided the 29 T cell receptor beta chains below, sequenced in a study of blood T cells in healthy people across ages. For the second PCR, which ran for about 7 to 11 cycles, a sample-barcoded 5' primer and a J-beta primer mix were used. TCRdb analysed the 5' RACE reads with MiXCR anew, one entry per CDR3 protein. The sample has around 870,000 distinct CDR3 sequences, around 30% seen once. Source material: blood. The receptors stem from an elderly woman in good health.

This clonotype was seen many times. The chain links TRBV12-3 or TRBV12-4 to TRBJ2-5; D uncertain. The CDR3 contains 13 residues. V was cut by 7 bases and J by 5 bases, with 14 bases left in between. CDR3 in amino acids: CASTRPGRETQYF. As DNA, the CDR3 is TGTGCCAGCACCCGGCCCGGCCGGGAGACCCAGTACTTC.

The chain employs TRBV6-6 and TRBJ2-5; TRBD2 aligns across 9 bases. V shed 10 bases and J 3 bases; nucleotides not matched to a gene: 6. The CDR3 covers 13 residues. Germline CDR1 is MNHNY and CDR2 is SVGAGI (reference sequence). The CDR3 DNA reads TGTGCCACCCAGACTAGCGGTGAAGAGACCCAGTACTTC. It specifies CATQTSGEETQYF.

This clonotype showed up many times. The genes are TRBV18 and TRBJ2-7, with 14 bases lining up with TRBD2. Germline V lookup: CDR1 KGHSH, CDR2 LQKENI. The J segment lost 3 bases and the V segment lost 1 base, leaving 5 bases of the junction unmatched. The CDR3 has 17 amino acids. CDR3 loop: CASSPRTSGGSYYEQYF. The CDR3 DNA is TGTGCCAGCTCACCACGGACTAGCGGGGGGTCTTACTACGAGCAGTACTTC.

This sequence joins TRBV7-2 and TRBJ2-3; possible D gene TRBD1, 6 bases. The CDR3 runs to 14 residues. Trimming took off 5 bases at V and 5 bases at J, with 14 bases between the two ends. CDR1 is SGHTA and CDR2 is FQGNSA in the germline V gene. The CDR3 nucleotides read TGTGCCAGCAGCCACGACAGGTCAAGAGATACGCAGTATTTT. Residues: CASSHDRSRDTQYF.

This clonotype was counted at least ten times. CDR3 region: CSAETRGSGANVLTF. DNA of the CDR3: TGCAGCGCAGAAACCCGAGGGTCTGGGGCCAACGTCCTGACTTTC. The chain links TRBV20-1 to TRBJ2-6, with D tentatively TRBD2 (5 bases). CDR1 DFQATT and CDR2 SNEGSKA come from the germline V gene (reference sequence). This CDR3 contains 15 residues.

The table lists this clonotype with a few counts. The chain employs TRBV4-2 and TRBJ2-2, with D uncertain. The V gene lost 0 bases and the J gene lost 7 bases, with 15 bases spanning the gap. CDR3 length: 16 amino acids. Germline-derived CDR1 and CDR2 are LGHNA and YNFKEQ. In DNA, the CDR3 is TGTGCCAGCAGCCAAGATATGTGGGGTGATATCGGGGAGCTGTTTTTT. Amino acids: CASSQDMWGDIGELFF.

This clonotype was seen ten or more times. The rearrangement uses TRBV20-1 and TRBJ2-3; possibly TRBD1 for D (5 bases). V was shortened by 0 bases and J by 2 bases, with 12 bases between the two germline ends. This CDR3 has 15 residues. Per the germline V gene, CDR1 is DFQATT and CDR2 is SNEGSKA (reference sequence). The CDR3 DNA is TGCAGTGCTAGAGATCCAGGCAGGGCCACAGATACGCAGTATTTT. It yields the protein CSARDPGRATDTQYF.

The V gene is TRBV20-1, the J gene TRBJ2-5; D is possibly TRBD1 (5 bases). The V end was cut by 3 bases, the J end by 11 bases, with 19 bases between. This CDR3 comprises 13 residues. The germline V gene encodes CDR1 DFQATT and CDR2 SNEGSKA (reference sequence). CDR3 bases: TGCAGTGCTAGGAAGGACAATAACAATGGGCAGTACTTC. Translation gives CSARKDNNNGQYF.

This clonotype has a count of ten or more. The V call is TRBV4-3, the J call TRBJ1-2; D is perhaps TRBD1 (5 bases). The CDR3 covers 15 residues. V lost 0 bases, J lost 4 bases, and 12 bases lay in between. The germline V gene encodes CDR1 LGHNA and CDR2 YSLEER. The CDR3 sequence: CASSQDGAVPYGYTF. In DNA form, the CDR3 reads TGCGCCAGCAGCCAAGATGGGGCGGTCCCCTATGGCTACACCTTC.

This chain uses TRBV5-1 with TRBJ2-1; D is uncertain. The last part of the DNA fits TRBJ2-7 better; the J call may be wrong. This CDR3 is 14 amino acids long. CDR1 is SGHRS, CDR2 YFSETQ, per germline. CDR3 sequence (DNA): TGCGCCAGCAGCAGGCCAGGCTCCTACAATGAGCAGTACTTC. Translating gives CASSRPGSYNEQYF.

This sequence joins TRBV28 and TRBJ2-1; the match to TRBD2 covers 8 bases. This CDR3 contains 17 residues. Germline-derived CDR1 and CDR2 are MDHEN and SYDVKM. Germline trimming cut 1 base from V and 7 bases from J; bases unmatched to any gene: 12. As DNA, the CDR3 is TGTGCCAGCAGTTTATTCCCGGGGAGCGGGGGCCCGAATGAGCAGTTCTTC. Protein: CASSLFPGSGGPNEQFF.

This clonotype was seen many times. The V call is TRBV20-1, the J call TRBJ1-2, with a tentative D call TRBD1 (6 bases). CDR1 and CDR2 (germline): DFQATT, SNEGSKA (reference sequence). Between the trimmed V and J ends, which lost 3 bases and 2 bases, there was a span of 10 bases. There are 13 residues in the CDR3. As DNA, the CDR3 is TGCAGTGCTAGGCCCGACAGGAACTATGGCTACACCTTC. It encodes CSARPDRNYGYTF.

Comment on this clonotype: A much larger clone differs by one base, so this may be a read error. The chain uses TRBV20-1 and TRBJ2-1; maybe TRBD2 (6 bases). The length of the CDR3 is 15 residues. Per the germline V gene, CDR1 is DFQATT and CDR2 is SNEGSKA (reference sequence). The CDR3 loop is CGARDTGRPYNEQFF. CDR3 in DNA: TGCGGTGCTAGAGATACGGGGAGGCCCTACAATGAGCAGTTCTTC.

V usage is TRBV12-3 or TRBV12-4 and J usage is TRBJ1-2; D possibly corresponds to TRBD1 (6 bases). The V end was cut by 6 bases, the J end by 3 bases, with 20 bases between. This CDR3 spans 16 amino acids. The CDR3 protein is CASRPKTGSNYYGYTF. The CDR3 DNA sequence: TGTGCCAGCAGGCCTAAAACAGGGAGTAATTACTATGGCTACACCTTC.

In regard to this clonotype: One base away lies a much larger clone, so this may be a sequencing read error. The CDR3 DNA reads TGTGCCAGCAGCCTACAGGGCTATGAGCCGTACTTC. Residues: CASSLQGYEPYF. This chain links TRBV7-2 with TRBJ2-1; D is perhaps TRBD1 (6 bases). Looked up from germline, CDR1 is SGHTA and CDR2 is FQGNSA. The CDR3 has 12 residues.

This chain uses TRBV6-6 with TRBJ2-5; TRBD1 might be the D (6 bases). The DNA end is a closer match to TRBJ2-7, so the J assignment may be wrong. In germline, CDR1 is MNHNY, CDR2 SVGAGI (reference sequence). The CDR3 is made up of 14 amino acids. CDR3 loop: CASSYKGDGYEQYF. The CDR3 nucleotides read TGTGCCAGCAGTTACAAGGGGGACGGGTACGAGCAGTACTTC.

As to this clonotype: The junction differs from germline at one of its ends, possibly a read error. This chain uses TRBV6-6 with TRBJ2-7; D is perhaps TRBD1 or TRBD2 (5 bases each). Germline V gene lookup returns CDR1 MNHNY and CDR2 SVGAGI (reference sequence). The CDR3 loop spans 15 amino acids. CDR3 region: CASSYGADPDYEQDF. The CDR3, as DNA: TGTGCCAGCAGTTACGGGGCAGACCCAGACTACGAGCAGGACTTC.

This clonotype occurred a few times. V is TRBV20-1 and J is TRBJ2-3; TRBD2 aligns across 9 bases. The ends lost 1 base at V and 4 bases at J; junction bases unmatched: 9. The CDR3 is made up of 16 amino acids. From germline, CDR1 is DFQATT and CDR2 SNEGSKA (reference sequence). CDR3: CSARGGAGGRSDTQYF. The CDR3, as DNA: TGCAGTGCTAGAGGTGGGGCGGGGGGGCGTTCAGATACGCAGTATTTT.

This clonotype has a count of ten or more. This chain joins TRBV20-1 and TRBJ2-1, with 7 nucleotides matching TRBD1. V was clipped by 1 base and J by 3 bases; unmatched bases: 6. The V gene's germline CDR1 is DFQATT and CDR2 SNEGSKA (reference sequence). The CDR3 loop spans 15 amino acids. Here the CDR3 DNA reads TGCAGTGCTAGAGCTACCGACAGGGTCTACAATGAGCAGTTCTTC. Amino acid sequence: CSARATDRVYNEQFF.

The rearrangement links TRBV10-3 to TRBJ2-7, with 11 nucleotides matching TRBD1. Looked up from germline, CDR1 is ENHRY and CDR2 is SYGVKD. V gave up 1 base and J gave up 5 bases; unmatched junction bases: 10. The CDR3 has 17 amino acids. The CDR3 region has the DNA TGTGCCATCAGTGAGTTTTATTTGGACAGGGGGCACGACGAGCAGTACTTC. As protein: CAISEFYLDRGHDEQYF.

This clonotype was counted between two and nine times. J is TRBJ2-2 and V is TRBV7-2, with TRBD2 identical over 8 bases. V lost 5 bases, J lost 5 bases, and 10 bases stayed unmatched. Germline CDR1 and CDR2: SGHTA and FQGNSA. The CDR3 runs to 16 residues. The CDR3 region has the DNA TGTGCCAGCAGCCCTGACGGGGGGGCCCGGACCGGGGAGCTGTTTTTT. Translation gives CASSPDGGARTGELFF. The variable domain in full, completed from reference TRBV7-2 and TRBJ2-2, reads GAGVSQSPSNKVTEKGKDVELRCDPISGHTALYWYRQSLGQGLEFLIYFQGNSAPDKSGLPSDRFSAERTGGSVSTLTIQRTQQEDSAVYLCASSPDGGARTGELFFGEGSRLTVL.

This clonotype was recorded at least ten times. The V call is TRBV5-1, the J call TRBJ2-1, with 10 bases aligning to TRBD2. Trimming removed 0 bases from V and 7 bases from J; junction bases left unmatched: 4. The CDR3 runs to 15 residues. From germline, CDR1 is SGHRS and CDR2 YFSETQ. The CDR3 protein is CASSLALAGENEQFF. CDR3 DNA sequence: TGCGCCAGCAGCTTGGCTCTAGCGGGGGAGAATGAGCAGTTCTTC.

This clonotype was seen a few times. The chain uses TRBV5-5 and TRBJ2-3; D possibly corresponds to TRBD2 (7 bases). Germline V gives CDR1 SGHKS, CDR2 YYEKEE (reference sequence). Trimming left V 4 bases short and J 5 bases short, with 14 bases between. The CDR3 contains 14 residues. The CDR3 DNA follows: TGTGCCAGCAGCCACGGGGGGCGCTTAGATACGCAGTATTTT. It yields the protein CASSHGGRLDTQYF.

The rearrangement joins TRBV2 to TRBJ2-5; 9 nucleotides match TRBD1. The CDR3 sequence is 15 residues long. Looked up from germline, CDR1 is SNHLY and CDR2 is FYNNEI. V was pared by 4 bases and J by 7 bases, with 10 bases of the junction left unmatched. The CDR3 loop is CASSARRQGEGTQYF. CDR3 coding DNA: TGTGCCAGCAGTGCCCGGAGACAGGGGGAAGGGACCCAGTACTTC.

As regards this clonotype: A much larger clone differs by one base, so this may be a read error. V usage is TRBV7-9 and J usage is TRBJ2-3, with D perhaps TRBD1 or TRBD2 (5 bases each). The CDR3 has 16 residues. The germline V gene encodes CDR1 SEHNR and CDR2 FQNEAQ (reference sequence). Trimming took off 0 bases at V and 4 bases at J, with 14 bases between the two ends. Written as DNA, the CDR3 is TGTGCCAGCAGCTTAGCGGGGGTAACTTGGGCAGATACGCAGTATTTT. Protein sequence: CASSLAGVTWADTQYF.

This clonotype has only a few counts. The chain joins TRBV20-1 to TRBJ2-6; the D is unclear. V lost 3 bases to trimming and J lost 5 bases, with 8 bases between them. Germline-derived CDR1 and CDR2 are DFQATT and SNEGSKA (reference sequence). The CDR3 contains 13 residues. CDR3 amino acids: CSARAIWANVLTF. CDR3 DNA: TGCAGTGCTAGGGCCATCTGGGCCAACGTCCTGACTTTC.

Only a few counts were recorded for this clonotype. This chain uses TRBV19 with TRBJ2-2; unclear D gene. Trimming took 8 bases from V and 0 from J, leaving 16 bases between them. Germline lookup yields CDR1 LNHDA and CDR2 SQIVND (reference sequence). The CDR3 loop spans 16 amino acids. The CDR3 coding sequence is TGTGCCAGTGGAAAAGGCCTTACAACGAACACCGGGGAGCTGTTTTTT. As protein: CASGKGLTTNTGELFF. Full variable domain (rest looked up from reference TRBV19 and TRBJ2-2): DGGITQSPKYLFRKEGQNVTLSCEQNLNHDAMYWYRQDPGQGLRLIYYSQIVNDFQKGDIAEGYSVSREKKESFPLTVTSAQKNPTAFYLCASGKGLTTNTGELFFGEGSRLTVL.

This clonotype was counted ten times or more. The chain uses TRBV7-2 and TRBJ2-3; D not resolved. This CDR3 has 15 residues. V was trimmed by 3 bases and J by 2 bases, leaving 12 bases between them. The germline gives CDR1 SGHTA, CDR2 FQGNSA. CDR3 protein: CASSLAGTLTDTQYF. CDR3 DNA sequence: TGTGCCAGCAGCTTGGCAGGAACCCTCACAGATACGCAGTATTTT.

This clonotype appeared many times. V is TRBV7-2 and J is TRBJ2-5; D is possibly TRBD1 (5 bases). The ends were cut back, 7 bases at V and 5 bases at J, with 17 bases in the middle. The CDR3 is made up of 14 amino acids. Germline-derived CDR1 and CDR2 are SGHTA and FQGNSA. The DNA for the CDR3 is TGTGCCAGCAACCCACAGGTTCCATGGGAGACCCAGTACTTC. It translates to CASNPQVPWETQYF.